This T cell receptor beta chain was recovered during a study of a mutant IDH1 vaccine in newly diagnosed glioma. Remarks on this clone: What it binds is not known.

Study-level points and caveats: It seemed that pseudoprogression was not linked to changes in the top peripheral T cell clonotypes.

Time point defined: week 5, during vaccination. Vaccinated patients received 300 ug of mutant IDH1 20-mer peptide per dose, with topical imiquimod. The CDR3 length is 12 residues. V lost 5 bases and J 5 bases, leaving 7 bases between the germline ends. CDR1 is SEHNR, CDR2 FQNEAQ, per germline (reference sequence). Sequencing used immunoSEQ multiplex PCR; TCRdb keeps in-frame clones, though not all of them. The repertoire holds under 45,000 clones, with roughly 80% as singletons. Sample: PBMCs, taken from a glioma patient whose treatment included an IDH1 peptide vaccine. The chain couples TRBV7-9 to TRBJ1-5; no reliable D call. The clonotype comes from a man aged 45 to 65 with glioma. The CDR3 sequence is CASSQADQPQHF. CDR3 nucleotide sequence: TGTGCCAGCAGCCAAGCGGATCAGCCCCAGCATTTT.